This T cell receptor (beta chain) was sequenced for a study of shared clonotypes between healthy human individuals. Deep-level running was used for the assay. The table came from immunoSEQ multiplex PCR; TCRdb's copy has only in-frame clones and leaves some out. The data hold more than 500,000 clones, with approximately 95% observed a single time. With regard to this clone: Its matching antigen is unknown.

Terminally differentiated effector memory CD45RA+ cells were excluded from the naive CD8 cells, which were CD45RO-negative and positively selected for CCR7. The germline gives CDR1 SGHDT, CDR2 YYEEEE. The CDR3 runs 17 residues. Trimming at V came to 0 bases and at J to 5 bases, leaving 10 bases not matched to a gene. Findings and caveats of the study: The study found lower generation probabilities in non-shared clonotypes than in those shared by all four donors. In this cohort, only blood was sampled, and tissue repertoires likely differ.

The origin of this receptor is a woman in her 30s in good health. The sequenced sample consisted of naive CD8+ T cells sorted from blood. The V call is TRBV5-6, the J call TRBJ2-1, with 8 bases aligning to TRBD2. In nucleotides, the CDR3 is TGTGCCAGCAGCTTGGGTGATAGCGGGGTAATCGACAATGAGCAGTTCTTC. Translated: CASSLGDSGVIDNEQFF.